Listed below are T cell receptor beta chains from one sample, sequenced in a study of shared clonotypes between healthy human individuals. Profiled with immunoSEQ multiplex PCR; TCRdb holds only in-frame clones, not every one. The sample yields about a million clones, about 75% seen once. Sequencing used memory CD4+ T cells sorted from blood. The origin of the receptors is a man aged 18 to 30 in good health. The CDR3 runs from the conserved cysteine through the conserved F or W. A D gene is named only where the DNA matches it firmly.

TRBJ2-5	TRBV30	NA	CAWSVLLFETQYF
TRBJ1-1	TRBV6-6	NA	CASSQTATEAFF
TRBJ2-5	TRBV19	NA	CASSRGPLRAQYF
TRBJ2-1	TRBV7-2	NA	CASSFDFAGTPYNEQFF
TRBJ2-5	TRBV5-4	TRBD2	CASRPIGREETQYF
TRBJ1-4	TRBV5-1	NA	CASTFDGDHFNEKLFF
TRBJ2-7	TRBV5-1	TRBD2	CASTPGGGLYEQYF
TRBJ2-5	TRBV18	TRBD1	CASSPGTGKGETQYF
TRBJ2-5	TRBV14	NA	CASSPDRETQYF
TRBJ2-4	TRBV5-6	NA	CASSSGPKNIQYF
TRBJ2-7	TRBV5-4	TRBD2	CASSISSGRYEQYF
TRBJ1-2	TRBV28	TRBD1	CASRPTGSYGYTF
TRBJ2-7	TRBV5-5	NA	CASSLLGVEQYF
TRBJ1-1	TRBV7-3	TRBD1	CASSLKQGARAFF
TRBJ2-2	TRBV5-4	TRBD1	CASSLGGTGHTGELFF
TRBJ1-1	TRBV6-4	TRBD1	CASRGQGRTEAFF
TRBJ2-3	TRBV7-8	NA	CASSLRLSTDTQYF
TRBJ1-4	TRBV6-1	TRBD1	CASMNRGIEKLFF
TRBJ2-4	TRBV19	NA	CASRLDRQNIQYF
TRBJ1-2	TRBV2	NA	CASSEIVQGRGYTF
TRBJ1-5	TRBV7-7	TRBD1	CASSLYLTGSNQPQHF
TRBJ2-1	TRBV7-2	NA	CASSARGNTGEQFF
TRBJ2-7	TRBV6-4	NA	CASSELGSSYEQYF
TRBJ2-3	TRBV6-1	NA	CASSEEASTQYF
TRBJ2-1	TRBV4-1	NA	CASSQDQTSSYNEQFF
TRBJ2-1	TRBV5-1	NA	CASSPHGTSKGDEQFF
TRBJ1-1	TRBV6-5	NA	CASREGGKSEAFF
TRBJ1-4	TRBV21-1	NA	CASSPNFIVPRGSEKLFF
TRBJ2-7	TRBV18	TRBD2	CASSQSSGIAYEQYF
TRBJ1-4	TRBV4-1	TRBD1	CASSPELLGTGTNEKLFF
TRBJ1-1	TRBV5-1	NA	CASSLVGSLNTEAFF
TRBJ1-2	TRBV2	TRBD1	CASSTREGQGNGYTF
TRBJ2-2	TRBV9	TRBD1	CASSVGGQGAAGELFF
TRBJ2-2	TRBV10-3	TRBD1	CAIRSGTGNTGELFF
TRBJ1-5	TRBV27	NA	CASSPTGPFSNQPQHF
TRBJ2-7	TRBV27	NA	CASQGDTYEQYF
TRBJ2-7	TRBV7-2	NA	CASSLVWSYEQYF
TRBJ2-7	TRBV10-3	NA	CAIRPDSGEQYF
TRBJ1-2	TRBV6-1	NA	CASSEEGYTF
TRBJ1-1	TRBV18	NA	CASSPLGPEAFF
TRBJ1-2	TRBV6-1	TRBD1	CASSEEAGGSGYTF
TRBJ2-2	TRBV21-1	NA	CASSRGGTSGINTGELFF
TRBJ2-3	TRBV29-1	NA	CSVGTGTDTQYF
TRBJ2-1	TRBV7-8	NA	CATRSYNEQFF
TRBJ1-2	TRBV28	TRBD1	CASSFIQDRGPGGYTF
TRBJ2-1	TRBV7-9	NA	CASSQGQGLYNEQFF